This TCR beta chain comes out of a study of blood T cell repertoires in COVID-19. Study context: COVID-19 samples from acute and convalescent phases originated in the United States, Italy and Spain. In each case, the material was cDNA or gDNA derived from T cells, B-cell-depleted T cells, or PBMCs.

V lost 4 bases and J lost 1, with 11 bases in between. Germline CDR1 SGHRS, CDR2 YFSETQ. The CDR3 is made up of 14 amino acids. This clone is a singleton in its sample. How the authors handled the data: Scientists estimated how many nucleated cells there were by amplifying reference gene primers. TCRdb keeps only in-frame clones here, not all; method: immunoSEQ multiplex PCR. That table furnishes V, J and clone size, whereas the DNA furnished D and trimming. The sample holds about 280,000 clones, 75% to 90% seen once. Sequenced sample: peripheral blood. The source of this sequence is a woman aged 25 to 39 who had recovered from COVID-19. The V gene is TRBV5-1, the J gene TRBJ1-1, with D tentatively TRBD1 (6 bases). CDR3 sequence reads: CASSLTGPNTEAFF. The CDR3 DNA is TGCGCCAGCAGCCTCACAGGGCCGAACACTGAAGCTTTCTTT.